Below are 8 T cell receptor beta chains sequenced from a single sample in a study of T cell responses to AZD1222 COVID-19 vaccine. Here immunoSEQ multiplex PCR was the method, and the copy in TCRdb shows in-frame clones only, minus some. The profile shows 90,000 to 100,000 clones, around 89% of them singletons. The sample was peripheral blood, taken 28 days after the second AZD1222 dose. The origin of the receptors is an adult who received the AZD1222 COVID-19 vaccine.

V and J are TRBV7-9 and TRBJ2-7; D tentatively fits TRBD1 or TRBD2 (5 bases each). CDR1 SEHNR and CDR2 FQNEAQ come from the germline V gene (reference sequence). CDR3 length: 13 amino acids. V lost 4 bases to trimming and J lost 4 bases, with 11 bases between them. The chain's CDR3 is CASSSSGTYEQYF. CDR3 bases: TGTGCCAGCAGCTCATCAGGGACGTACGAGCAGTACTTC.

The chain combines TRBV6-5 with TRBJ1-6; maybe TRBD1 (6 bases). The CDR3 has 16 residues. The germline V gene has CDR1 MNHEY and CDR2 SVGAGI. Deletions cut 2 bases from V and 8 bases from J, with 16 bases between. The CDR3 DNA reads TGTGCCAGCAGTTACGGCGCGGGCAGGGGAGATTCACCCCTCCACTTT. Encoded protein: CASSYGAGRGDSPLHF.

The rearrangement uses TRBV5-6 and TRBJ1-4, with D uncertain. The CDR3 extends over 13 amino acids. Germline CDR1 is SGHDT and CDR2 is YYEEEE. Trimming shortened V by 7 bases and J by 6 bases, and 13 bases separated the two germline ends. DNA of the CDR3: TGTGCCAGCTCCTCCCCGGGCGATGAAAAACTGTTTTTT. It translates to CASSSPGDEKLFF.

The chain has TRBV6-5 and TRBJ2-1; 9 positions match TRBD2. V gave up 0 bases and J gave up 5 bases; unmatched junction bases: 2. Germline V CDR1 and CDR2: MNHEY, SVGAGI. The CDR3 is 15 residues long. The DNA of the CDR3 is TGTGCCAGCAGTTACTCTCCTAGCGGGGACAATGAGCAGTTCTTC. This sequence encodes CASSYSPSGDNEQFF.

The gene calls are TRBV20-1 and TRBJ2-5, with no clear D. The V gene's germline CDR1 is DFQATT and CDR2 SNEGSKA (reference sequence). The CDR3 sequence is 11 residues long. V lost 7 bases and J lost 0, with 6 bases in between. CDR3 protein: CSGADQETQYF. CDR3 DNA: TGCAGTGGGGCAGACCAAGAGACCCAGTACTTC.

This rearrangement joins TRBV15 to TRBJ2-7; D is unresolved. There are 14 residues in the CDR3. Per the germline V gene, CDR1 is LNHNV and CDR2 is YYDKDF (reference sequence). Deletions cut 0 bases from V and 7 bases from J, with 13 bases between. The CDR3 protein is CATSRDLGLGEQYF. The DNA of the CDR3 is TGTGCCACCAGCAGAGATCTGGGTCTAGGGGAGCAGTACTTC.

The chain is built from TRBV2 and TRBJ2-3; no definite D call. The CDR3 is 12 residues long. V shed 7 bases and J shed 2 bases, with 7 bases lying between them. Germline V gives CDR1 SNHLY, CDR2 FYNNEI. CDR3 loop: CASKDSTDTQYF. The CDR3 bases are TGTGCCAGCAAGGATTCCACAGATACGCAGTATTTT.

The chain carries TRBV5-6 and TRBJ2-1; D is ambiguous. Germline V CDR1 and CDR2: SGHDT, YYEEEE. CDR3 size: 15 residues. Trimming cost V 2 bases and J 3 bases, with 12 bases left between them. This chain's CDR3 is CASSFPGMYYNEQFF. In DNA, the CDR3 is TGTGCCAGCAGCTTCCCGGGTATGTACTACAATGAGCAGTTCTTC.